The rows below give T cell receptor beta chains drawn from one sample of a study of blood T cell repertoires in COVID-19. This table comes from immunoSEQ multiplex PCR, and its TCRdb copy is limited to in-frame clones, with some not included. The sample records some 210,000 clones, 70% to 90% being singletons. Sequenced: peripheral blood. Source of these receptors: a woman in her forties with acute or convalescent COVID-19. Each CDR3 is given without its conserved first and last residue. A D gene is named only where the DNA matches it firmly.

v_call: TRBV24-1
d_call: TRBD2
cdr3_aa: ATSDYSGRGSSYNEQF

v_call: TRBV12-5
d_call: NA
cdr3_aa: ASGPLPGKLTDTQY

v_call: TRBV7-2
d_call: NA
cdr3_aa: ASSLVLATEAF

v_call: TRBV6-1
d_call: NA
cdr3_aa: ASSEGTSISSYNSPLH

v_call: TRBV2
d_call: NA
cdr3_aa: ASKAQANQPQH

v_call: TRBV7-6
d_call: TRBD2
cdr3_aa: ASGGLDNEQF

v_call: TRBV5-4
d_call: NA
cdr3_aa: ASSLQGRDTEAF

v_call: TRBV27
d_call: TRBD1
cdr3_aa: ASSLRGDRGYVYGYT

v_call: TRBV7-2
d_call: NA
cdr3_aa: ASSLDQRVYNEQF

v_call: TRBV24-1
d_call: NA
cdr3_aa: ATSDPDAGETQY

v_call: TRBV15
d_call: NA
cdr3_aa: ATSRDPNSYYGYT

v_call: TRBV6-1
d_call: NA
cdr3_aa: ASSEGNGVYQY

v_call: TRBV28
d_call: TRBD2
cdr3_aa: ASSSWTSGGPIQETQY

v_call: TRBV6-5
d_call: TRBD1
cdr3_aa: ASTSTGVRNSPLH

v_call: TRBV10-2
d_call: NA
cdr3_aa: ASRHTRGGRNTEAF

v_call: TRBV21-1
d_call: NA
cdr3_aa: ASSTLLGLTTSDSNQPQH

v_call: TRBV3-1/TRBV3-2
d_call: NA
cdr3_aa: ASSQELATPGNYGYT

v_call: TRBV5-1
d_call: NA
cdr3_aa: ASSYGLAAQETQY

v_call: TRBV6-5
d_call: NA
cdr3_aa: ASSYRGTIY

v_call: TRBV25-1
d_call: NA
cdr3_aa: ASSHTGGNSPLH

v_call: TRBV4-1
d_call: NA
cdr3_aa: ASSQDPPAGGYT

v_call: TRBV27
d_call: TRBD1
cdr3_aa: ASSPYRGGSPLH

v_call: TRBV12-5
d_call: NA
cdr3_aa: ASGLPSQGPYGYT

v_call: TRBV25-1
d_call: NA
cdr3_aa: ASSDPVKSQTDTQY

v_call: TRBV7-9
d_call: NA
cdr3_aa: ASSLREVTGELF

v_call: TRBV6-5
d_call: NA
cdr3_aa: ASSYEQHYGYT

v_call: TRBV10-2
d_call: NA
cdr3_aa: ASSESGRSPLH

v_call: TRBV9
d_call: TRBD2
cdr3_aa: ASSSRRGEVTIGDTQY

v_call: TRBV3-1/TRBV3-2
d_call: TRBD1
cdr3_aa: ASSQTTGTKNIQY

v_call: TRBV18
d_call: TRBD1
cdr3_aa: ASSPGQAGTEAF

v_call: TRBV5-1
d_call: NA
cdr3_aa: ASSLGSAGGYT

v_call: TRBV5-6
d_call: NA
cdr3_aa: ASSPGGNTEAF

v_call: TRBV5-1
d_call: TRBD2
cdr3_aa: ASSLVPRGGRDTQY

v_call: TRBV3-1/TRBV3-2
d_call: TRBD1
cdr3_aa: ASSPHTGQGGTGELF

v_call: TRBV5-1
d_call: TRBD1
cdr3_aa: ASTQQGASTYNEQF

v_call: TRBV5-1
d_call: TRBD1
cdr3_aa: ASSITAGTGTHEQF

v_call: TRBV5-1
d_call: TRBD2
cdr3_aa: ASSGTGTRGETQY

v_call: TRBV7-6
d_call: NA
cdr3_aa: ASSLRALGVETQY

v_call: TRBV5-1
d_call: NA
cdr3_aa: ASSPPSTNRRQETQY

v_call: TRBV9
d_call: NA
cdr3_aa: ASSPGGGEAF

v_call: TRBV27
d_call: NA
cdr3_aa: ASSLSFSSYNSPLH

v_call: TRBV11-3
d_call: TRBD1
cdr3_aa: ASSHPGQGAGGELF

v_call: TRBV27
d_call: TRBD2
cdr3_aa: ASSTLAGGPLDEQF

v_call: TRBV9
d_call: NA
cdr3_aa: ASSVEVPGRNTIY

v_call: TRBV2
d_call: TRBD1
cdr3_aa: ASSRDRPFNQPQH

v_call: TRBV10-3
d_call: NA
cdr3_aa: AISPDKNYGYT

v_call: TRBV5-8
d_call: TRBD1
cdr3_aa: ASSIGQGANTEAF

v_call: TRBV30
d_call: TRBD1
cdr3_aa: ALGQGANGYT

v_call: TRBV19
d_call: NA
cdr3_aa: ASSILPNQPQH

v_call: TRBV27
d_call: TRBD1
cdr3_aa: ASSHQQGYQETQY

v_call: TRBV10-1
d_call: NA
cdr3_aa: ASSLGGSGNTIY

v_call: TRBV15
d_call: NA
cdr3_aa: ATSRSAVEDNSPLH

v_call: TRBV6-1
d_call: NA
cdr3_aa: ASSEMGGPGNTIY

v_call: TRBV18
d_call: NA
cdr3_aa: ASSPPNRSYGYT

v_call: TRBV5-4
d_call: TRBD2
cdr3_aa: ASSSPGLAGETQY

v_call: TRBV7-2
d_call: NA
cdr3_aa: ASSLPRENQPQH

v_call: TRBV5-1
d_call: TRBD2
cdr3_aa: ASSLVAGDSYNEQF